A selection of T cell receptor beta chains follows, all from one sample in a study of blood T cell repertoires in COVID-19. Generated by immunoSEQ multiplex PCR, the TCRdb table keeps only in-frame clones and is missing some. This table has 300,000 to 400,000 clones, 80% to 90% appearing once. The sequencing input was PBMCs or T cells enriched from blood (not recorded which). The receptors shown here come from a man aged 30-40 years who had recovered from COVID-19. Both conserved end residues are part of each CDR3. A D gene is named only where the DNA matches it firmly. Clone sizes are given selectively: once, few, many, or a class where the clone is expanded.

D gene,J gene,V gene,clone size,CDR3 protein,CDR3 DNA
-,TRBJ1-3,TRBV5-1,-,CASSSGAFNGNTIYF,TGCGCCAGCAGCTCCGGAGCATTTAACGGAAACACCATATATTTT
TRBD2,TRBJ2-1,TRBV5-4,-,CASSVLAGGPYNEQFF,TGTGCCAGCAGCGTTCTAGCGGGGGGGCCCTACAATGAGCAGTTCTTC
TRBD2,TRBJ2-5,TRBV7-9,-,CASRIAGGTETQYF,TGTGCCAGCAGAATAGCGGGGGGTACAGAGACCCAGTACTTC
-,TRBJ1-4,TRBV5-1,-,CASSPGNPNEKLFF,TGCGCCAGCAGCCCAGGGAACCCAAATGAAAAACTGTTTTTT
TRBD1,TRBJ2-7,TRBV20-1,-,CSASRTGDASNEQYF,TGCAGTGCTAGTCGCACAGGGGACGCTTCGAACGAGCAGTACTTC
-,TRBJ1-3,TRBV2,-,CASSEQGSGNTIYF,TGTGCCAGCAGTGAACAGGGATCTGGAAACACCATATATTTT
TRBD1,TRBJ2-2,TRBV7-9,-,CASSWTGSIAGELFF,TGTGCCAGCAGCTGGACAGGGAGTATCGCCGGGGAGCTGTTTTTT
TRBD2,TRBJ2-7,TRBV5-1,-,CASSPISGGQRLSYEQYF,TGCGCCAGCAGCCCAATTAGCGGGGGGCAACGTCTCTCCTACGAGCAGTACTTC
TRBD1,TRBJ2-7,TRBV5-5,-,CASSLRGGQAAYEQYF,TGTGCCAGCAGCTTGAGGGGTGGACAGGCCGCCTACGAGCAGTACTTC
TRBD1,TRBJ1-1,TRBV18,-,CASSPFIQGVRNTEAFF,TGTGCCAGCTCCCCTTTTATCCAGGGGGTACGGAACACTGAAGCTTTCTTT
-,TRBJ1-3,TRBV24-1,-,CATSDPTGTGNTIYF,TGTGCCACCAGTGATCCTACAGGGACTGGAAACACCATATATTTT
-,TRBJ2-1,TRBV24-1,-,CATSAGSRDRYNEQFF,TGTGCCACCAGTGCAGGCTCCCGTGATCGATACAATGAGCAGTTCTTC
-,TRBJ1-5,TRBV6-5,-,CATYKVEYNQPQHF,TGTGCCACCTACAAGGTGGAGTACAATCAGCCCCAGCATTTT
TRBD1,TRBJ1-1,TRBV2,-,CASRHRGLNTEAFF,TGTGCCAGCAGACACAGGGGCCTGAACACTGAAGCTTTCTTT
-,TRBJ2-1,TRBV21-1,-,CASSNGQGGSYNEQFF,TGTGCCAGCAGCAATGGACAGGGGGGGTCCTACAATGAGCAGTTCTTC
-,TRBJ1-2,TRBV28,few,CASRLGGNYGYTF,TGTGCCAGCAGGTTGGGAGGAAACTATGGCTACACCTTC
-,TRBJ2-5,TRBV18,-,CASSPMEVETQYF,TGTGCCAGCTCACCGATGGAGGTGGAGACCCAGTACTTC
TRBD1,TRBJ2-2,TRBV7-6,-,CASSLESGTGNTGELFF,TGTGCCAGCAGCTTAGAATCAGGGACAGGGAACACCGGGGAGCTGTTTTTT
TRBD1,TRBJ1-6,TRBV2,-,CASSLPSLDRVGSPLHF,TGTGCCAGCAGTCTCCCCTCTCTCGACAGGGTAGGATCACCCCTCCACTTT
TRBD2,TRBJ2-2,TRBV4-2,-,CASSQGGLAGGNTGELFF,TGTGCCAGCAGCCAAGGGGGACTAGCGGGGGGTAACACCGGGGAGCTGTTTTTT
-,TRBJ1-2,TRBV30,once,CAWSVRFRSNYGYTF,TGTGCCTGGAGTGTACGCTTTAGGAGTAACTATGGCTACACCTTC
-,TRBJ1-1,TRBV28,-,CASSSRDAEAFF,TGTGCCAGCAGTTCCAGGGATGCTGAAGCTTTCTTT
-,TRBJ2-2,TRBV5-1,-,CASSPGTANTGELFF,TGCGCCAGCAGCCCGGGGACTGCGAACACCGGGGAGCTGTTTTTT
TRBD1,TRBJ1-1,TRBV2,-,CASSQGTGESEAFF,TGTGCCAGCAGCCAAGGGACAGGGGAGTCTGAAGCTTTCTTT
TRBD1,TRBJ2-2,TRBV27,-,CASSIRDSPRAKGTGELFF,TGTGCCAGCAGCATCCGGGACAGTCCTCGAGCCAAAGGCACCGGGGAGCTGTTTTTT
-,TRBJ1-5,TRBV7-9,-,CASSLETGINQPQHF,TGTGCCAGCAGCTTAGAGACGGGGATCAATCAGCCCCAGCATTTT
-,TRBJ1-2,TRBV19,-,CASSRPGYYGYTF,TGTGCCAGTAGTCGGCCAGGCTACTATGGCTACACCTTC
TRBD1,TRBJ2-1,TRBV7-9,-,CASSEGQGNEQFF,TGTGCCAGCAGCGAAGGACAGGGCAATGAGCAGTTCTTC
TRBD2,TRBJ2-7,TRBV2,-,CASGLAGGRDEQYF,TGTGCCAGCGGACTAGCGGGGGGAAGGGACGAGCAGTACTTC
TRBD1,TRBJ1-4,TRBV18,few,CASRQGANEKLFF,TGTGCCAGCCGACAGGGGGCTAATGAAAAACTGTTTTTT
-,TRBJ2-5,TRBV7-6,-,CASSLWQGLQETQYF,TGTGCCAGCAGCTTGTGGCAGGGGCTTCAAGAGACCCAGTACTTC
-,TRBJ1-6,TRBV10-3,-,CAITAGQTASPLHF,TGTGCCATCACCGCCGGACAGACAGCTTCACCCCTCCACTTT
TRBD1,TRBJ1-5,TRBV9,-,CASVEGTGASSNQPQHF,TGTGCCAGCGTCGAAGGGACAGGAGCCTCTAGCAATCAGCCCCAGCATTTT
-,TRBJ2-3,TRBV6-6,-,CASIGGVTDTQYF,TGTGCCAGCATCGGAGGGGTGACAGATACGCAGTATTTT
-,TRBJ1-1,TRBV7-8,-,CASRRAGEAFF,TGTGCCAGCAGAAGAGCGGGTGAAGCTTTCTTT
-,TRBJ1-2,TRBV2,-,CASSDNGPGGYTF,TGTGCCAGCAGTGATAACGGCCCGGGTGGCTACACCTTC
-,TRBJ2-3,TRBV11-2,-,CASSFGFTDTQYF,TGTGCCAGCAGCTTCGGGTTCACAGATACGCAGTATTTT
-,TRBJ1-1,TRBV30,-,CAWSVSRFTEAFF,TGTGCCTGGAGTGTGTCTCGGTTCACTGAAGCTTTCTTT
-,TRBJ2-1,TRBV5-1,-,CASSLTGSFSKDEQFF,TGCGCCAGCAGCTTGACGGGTTCCTTTTCTAAGGATGAGCAGTTCTTC
TRBD2,TRBJ2-1,TRBV13,once,CASSSSGGNEQFF,TGTGCCAGCAGCTCCTCGGGGGGCAATGAGCAGTTCTTC
-,TRBJ1-1,TRBV30,-,CAWNQWGERAEAFF,TGTGCCTGGAATCAGTGGGGAGAAAGGGCTGAAGCTTTCTTT
TRBD2,TRBJ2-2,TRBV2,-,CASLRATSATGELFF,TGTGCCAGCCTAAGAGCGACTAGCGCCACCGGGGAGCTGTTTTTT
-,TRBJ1-1,TRBV7-9,-,CASLRRTEAFF,TGTGCCAGCCTGCGGCGAACTGAAGCTTTCTTT
-,TRBJ2-6,TRBV13,-,CASSSRGAAGANVLTF,TGTGCCAGCAGCTCACGGGGGGCGGCTGGGGCCAACGTCCTGACTTTC
-,TRBJ1-3,TRBV2,-,CASSREFGNTIYF,TGTGCCAGCAGTCGGGAATTCGGAAACACCATATATTTT
-,TRBJ1-1,TRBV4-1,-,CASSPPVRNTEAFF,TGCGCCAGCAGCCCACCAGTCAGAAACACTGAAGCTTTCTTT